Listed here is a single T cell receptor (beta chain). Its antigen is not yet known. Base qualities are not provided; no much larger clone lies one nucleotide away. The source of the sample is a study of shared clonotypes between healthy human individuals (dated by TCRdb to 2020 to 2022). General notes on the study: The cohort included three men and two women between 18 and 49 years of age. Different laboratories and diverse techniques were used to prepare libraries and sequence TCR repertoires, to increase sequencing depth and limit assay-specific biases. To estimate repertoire size and how much clonotype sharing occurs between individuals, the study deeply sequenced the blood TCR repertoires of several healthy adults. Leukapheresis yielded between about 0.94 and 9 billion PBMCs per donor. Points the paper makes about the study in general: Because the study included only a small number of donors, the genetic and exposure-history diversity represented was limited. Sampling was restricted to blood, and TCR repertoires in tissue are likely to differ from TCR repertoires in blood. Pairwise subsampling indicated that sequencing depth was expected to affect the degree of clonotype sharing among donors.

Healthy HIV-negative adults with no recently reported acute infections or vaccinations were included as donors. All donors were Caucasian adults living in Nashville, Tennessee, USA. In the unsorted samples, some 100 million PBMCs were counted, and genomic DNA was extracted using the QIAamp DNA Blood Mini kit. Blood was collected by leukapheresis, and PBMCs were isolated by Ficoll-Histopaque density gradient centrifugation and then cryopreserved in liquid nitrogen vapor phase. Using the deep immunoSEQ assay, TCR CDR3 regions were amplified from genomic DNA by multiplex PCR. Extracted genomic DNA from each cell subset was distributed evenly across all wells of several immunoSEQ 96-well plates, and each plate was treated as a replicate. For unsorted PBMC, 300 ng genomic DNA, equal to about 29,000 T cell genomes, was loaded into each replicate PCR. Ten immunoSEQ deep assay plates were used to sequence unsorted PBMC genomic DNA. Purified libraries were quantified with a Qubit 3.0 fluorometer, sized on a Bioanalyzer 2100, and re-quantified with the KAPA Library Quantification kit. Every immunoSEQ 96-well plate was sequenced on a separate single-read 150-cycle Illumina NextSeq 550 flow cell. Per the authors' processing: Because only junctional sequences without quality scores were contained in the immunoSEQ output, filtering matching that applied to full-length reads could not be performed. To assign V/J genes and CDR3, sequences were annotated using PyIR, a Python wrapper for IgBLAST v1.9, with IMGT germline references. Any read was removed if the V/J assignment was weak (E-value above 1e-6), the CDR3 was missing, or the read contained stop codons, out-of-frame junctions, or ambiguous translated residues. V3J clonotypes were defined as sequences sharing the same inferred V gene, J gene, and CDR3 amino acid sequence. Percentage overlap between repertoires was calculated by dividing the number of shared unique clonotypes by the size of the smaller repertoire. RTK rarefaction, the Chao1 estimator, and Recon v2.1 estimates of unobserved clonotypes were used to assess repertoire richness. Imported from immuneACCESS, the table was reduced by TCRdb to in-frame sequences with V and J called. These copies leave out some clones; in studies compared against another copy, an unresolved V gene accounts for under half, and the cause of the remainder is not known. V and J calls and clone size come straight from that table; D and trimming were deduced from the DNA. In this sample the table shows approximately 500,000 clones, 75% to 80% of which occur a single time. The ten largest clones take up under 15% of the sample.

Based on the germline V gene (reference sequence), the CDR1 and CDR2 sequences are LNHDA and SQIVND. The V and J ends are trimmed by 3 bases and 2 bases, leaving 11 bases between them. The CDR3 runs 16 residues from the cysteine to the phenylalanine. Only the CDR3 portion is preserved as DNA: 48 bases, with reading frame beginning at the first base. The source of this sequence is a woman in her thirties or forties in good health. Some clones in this sample may be carry-over from other donors' samples. The rearrangement combines TRBV19 with TRBJ2-6; the D gene cannot be named for sure. Specimen: PBMCs. The nucleotide sequence is given as TGTGCCAGTAGTATTCAGGCCCGCGCTGGGGCCAACGTCCTGACTTTC. It codes for CASSIQARAGANVLTF.